This record covers a single T cell receptor (beta chain). This entry comes from a study of blood T cell repertoires in COVID-19. Across the whole study: T cells, B-cell-depleted T cells, or PBMCs provided the cDNA or gDNA that served as material.

The CDR3 is 18 residues long. Deletions cut 5 bases from V and 1 base from J, with 20 bases between. Germline loops: CDR1 ENHRY, CDR2 SYGVKD. Sequenced by immunoSEQ multiplex PCR; TCRdb stores in-frame clones only, minus some. This sample has 210,000 or so clones, with about 85% found just once. Sequenced: peripheral blood. The TCR comes from a human donor in a cohort sampled during active COVID-19. The rearrangement links TRBV10-3 to TRBJ1-4, with a tentative D call TRBD1 (6 bases). The chain's CDR3 is CAISPAGQGMVTNEKLFF. The CDR3 DNA reads TGTGCCATCAGTCCTGCCGGGCAGGGGATGGTAACTAATGAAAAACTGTTTTTT.